This T cell receptor (beta chain) is from a study of type 1 regulatory T cells. Each CDR3 protein gets one entry after TCRdb re-called the reads with MiXCR. In the table there are around 69,000 distinct CDR3 sequences, around 60% of which are singletons. Turning to this clonotype: Its antigen is still unknown.

Sequenced: cultured T cells, either the whole culture or a sorted T cell fraction (not recorded which). Subset denoted: Tr1-enriched cell product generated in vitro against host alloantigens. The source is a human donor in good health.

In DNA form, the CDR3 reads TGTGCCAGCAGCTTGGGACTACTGTCCTACGAGCAGTACTTC. Protein: CASSLGLLSYEQYF. The V call is TRBV7-2, the J call TRBJ2-7, with 7 bases identical to TRBD2. This CDR3 region has 14 residues. The J segment lost 1 base and the V segment lost 3 bases, leaving 3 bases of the junction unmatched. Germline V gene sequence: CDR1 SGHTA, CDR2 FQGNSA.